Listed below are T cell receptor beta chains from one sample, sequenced in a study of PD-1 blockade in mismatch repair-deficient tumors. This table comes from immunoSEQ multiplex PCR, and its TCRdb copy is limited to in-frame clones, with some not included. Of over 15,000 clones detected, less than 90% appear once; the ten largest clones hold around a sixth. The sample consisted of PBMCs, taken before pembrolizumab treatment. The receptors derive from an adult with mismatch repair-deficient cancer. Each CDR3 is given with its conserved first and last residue. A D gene is named only where the DNA matches it firmly.

J gene: TRBJ1-1; D gene: NA; CDR3 length: 12; V gene: TRBV2; CDR3 DNA: TGTGCCAGCAGTGAAGGGTACACTGAAGCTTTCTTT; CDR3 protein: CASSEGYTEAFF
J gene: TRBJ2-3; D gene: TRBD2; CDR3 length: 16; V gene: TRBV30; CDR3 DNA: TGTGCCTGGAGTGGTAGGAGCGGGAGGGTACGAGATACGCAGTATTTT; CDR3 protein: CAWSGRSGRVRDTQYF
J gene: TRBJ2-1; D gene: NA; CDR3 length: 12; V gene: TRBV7-9; CDR3 DNA: TGTGCCAGCAGCCGTCTCTACAATGAGCAGTTCTTC; CDR3 protein: CASSRLYNEQFF
J gene: TRBJ2-3; D gene: NA; CDR3 length: 11; V gene: TRBV30; CDR3 DNA: TGTGCCTGGGGATACGCAGATACGCAGTATTTT; CDR3 protein: CAWGYADTQYF
J gene: TRBJ1-2; D gene: NA; CDR3 length: 11; V gene: TRBV7-9; CDR3 DNA: TGTGCCATTACGGGGAAAGACGGCTACACCTTC; CDR3 protein: CAITGKDGYTF
J gene: TRBJ2-1; D gene: NA; CDR3 length: 15; V gene: TRBV6-5; CDR3 DNA: TGTGCCAGCAGTTACTCGAGGAGGGTAACCGGTGAGCAGTTCTTC; CDR3 protein: CASSYSRRVTGEQFF
J gene: TRBJ1-4; D gene: TRBD1; CDR3 length: 17; V gene: TRBV6-1; CDR3 DNA: TGTGCCAGCAGTGAAGTTGGGGGTGGACAGGGAGGTGAAAAACTGTTTTTT; CDR3 protein: CASSEVGGGQGGEKLFF
J gene: TRBJ2-7; D gene: NA; CDR3 length: 15; V gene: TRBV6-5; CDR3 DNA: TGTGCCAGCAGTTACTCGCGGAAAAGTCCCTACGAGCAGTACTTC; CDR3 protein: CASSYSRKSPYEQYF
J gene: TRBJ1-2; D gene: NA; CDR3 length: 11; V gene: TRBV9; CDR3 DNA: TGTGCCAGCAGATCAAATCGGGGCTACACCTTC; CDR3 protein: CASRSNRGYTF
J gene: TRBJ2-7; D gene: TRBD2; CDR3 length: 14; V gene: TRBV6-1; CDR3 DNA: TGTGCCAGCAGTCCCCGGACTAGCAGCTACGAGCAGTACTTC; CDR3 protein: CASSPRTSSYEQYF
J gene: TRBJ2-3; D gene: NA; CDR3 length: 14; V gene: TRBV5-1; CDR3 DNA: TGCGCCAGCAGCACCGGACGACTGGCAGATACGCAGTATTTT; CDR3 protein: CASSTGRLADTQYF